This T cell receptor (beta chain) was obtained from a study of T cell responses to AZD1222 COVID-19 vaccine. Study findings and constraints: Spike was spanned by vaccine-associated CD4 TCRs, which were dominant at 160-218 and 743-854. Clonal diversity was possibly underestimated; the donors were predominantly white British and more often female.

CDR1 is WSHSY and CDR2 is SAAADI in the germline V gene. The V gene lost 1 base and the J gene lost 3 bases, with 18 bases spanning the gap. The CDR3 consists of 17 residues. Concerning this clone: What it binds is unknown.

Sequencing used immunoSEQ multiplex PCR; TCRdb keeps in-frame clones, though not all of them. The data contain fewer than 200,000 clones, around nine tenths of them singletons. The sample here was peripheral blood, taken on day 0 of AZD1222 vaccination. V gene TRBV10-2 combines with J gene TRBJ1-2, with D unclear. The clonotype was recovered from an adult in good health. This CDR3 is CASSEWFFETPYYGYTF. The CDR3 nucleotides read TGCGCCAGCAGTGAGTGGTTTTTCGAGACCCCCTACTATGGCTACACCTTC.